Listed below are T cell receptor beta chains from one sample, sequenced in a study of cytomegalovirus exposure and HLA in healthy donors. The assay was immunoSEQ multiplex PCR, and TCRdb's table has in-frame clones only and misses some. The data contain 140,000 or so clones, 65% to 80% of them seen just once; the ten biggest clones take up roughly 1.8%. Sequencing was done on a sample of PBMCs. The receptor source for this set is a woman in her forties in good health and CMV-seronegative. The CDR3 runs from the conserved cysteine through the conserved F or W. D genes are given only for firm matches. A clone size is listed for some rows: how often the clone was seen (once, few, many), or a class if it is expanded.

j_gene: TRBJ2-7
abundance: .
v_gene: TRBV7-9
d_gene: .
CDR3nt: TGTGCCAGCAGCTTAGCCACCTACGAGCAGTACTTC
CDR3aa: CASSLATYEQYF

j_gene: TRBJ2-7
abundance: .
v_gene: TRBV19
d_gene: .
CDR3nt: TGTGCCAGTAGTAGATGGGAGTCCTACGAGCAGTACTTC
CDR3aa: CASSRWESYEQYF

j_gene: TRBJ2-2
abundance: few
v_gene: TRBV29-1
d_gene: TRBD1
CDR3nt: TGCAGCGTCGCCGGGGGACAGGGGTACACCGGGGAGCTGTTTTTT
CDR3aa: CSVAGGQGYTGELFF

j_gene: TRBJ2-3
abundance: .
v_gene: TRBV25-1
d_gene: .
CDR3nt: TGTGCCAGCAGTCAACTCGCAACAGATACGCAGTATTTT
CDR3aa: CASSQLATDTQYF

j_gene: TRBJ2-2
abundance: few
v_gene: TRBV7-6
d_gene: TRBD2
CDR3nt: TGTGCCAGCAGCATGCGGGGGGGGAGCGGGGAGCTGTTTTTT
CDR3aa: CASSMRGGSGELFF

j_gene: TRBJ1-1
abundance: .
v_gene: TRBV5-1
d_gene: .
CDR3nt: TGCGCCAGCAGGAGTACAGGGAGCGGAACTGAAGCTTTCTTT
CDR3aa: CASRSTGSGTEAFF

j_gene: TRBJ2-5
abundance: .
v_gene: TRBV5-1
d_gene: TRBD2
CDR3nt: TGCGCCAGCAGCCTATCGGGACTAGCGGGGGGTTCGTGGGAGACCCAGTACTTC
CDR3aa: CASSLSGLAGGSWETQYF

j_gene: TRBJ1-1
abundance: .
v_gene: TRBV28
d_gene: .
CDR3nt: TGTGCCAGCAGTTTATCTCCGGGGAACACTGAAGCTTTCTTT
CDR3aa: CASSLSPGNTEAFF

j_gene: TRBJ1-2
abundance: .
v_gene: TRBV7-2
d_gene: .
CDR3nt: TGTGCCAGCAGCCCCGAAGTGGCAGGAGGCTATGGCTACACCTTC
CDR3aa: CASSPEVAGGYGYTF

j_gene: TRBJ2-7
abundance: .
v_gene: TRBV27
d_gene: TRBD1
CDR3nt: TGTGCCAGCAGTCTTTCCGGGACAGGGGTCTACGAGCAGTACTTC
CDR3aa: CASSLSGTGVYEQYF

j_gene: TRBJ2-2
abundance: .
v_gene: TRBV19
d_gene: .
CDR3nt: TGTGCCAGTAGCTTTGACACCGGGGAGCTGTTTTTT
CDR3aa: CASSFDTGELFF

j_gene: TRBJ1-1
abundance: .
v_gene: TRBV2
d_gene: TRBD1
CDR3nt: TGTGCCAGCAGTGATAGCAGGGGGTTGTGGGCTTTCTTT
CDR3aa: CASSDSRGLWAFF

j_gene: TRBJ1-1
abundance: few
v_gene: TRBV5-1
d_gene: TRBD1
CDR3nt: TGCGCCAGCAGAGGCACCAGGGGGCTTAAGGACACTGAAGCTTTCTTT
CDR3aa: CASRGTRGLKDTEAFF

j_gene: TRBJ1-2
abundance: .
v_gene: TRBV28
d_gene: TRBD1
CDR3nt: TGTGCCAGCAGTTCAACTCACCGGGACAGGGGGCGTGACTATGGCTACACCTTC
CDR3aa: CASSSTHRDRGRDYGYTF

j_gene: TRBJ2-3
abundance: .
v_gene: TRBV27
d_gene: .
CDR3nt: TGTGCCAGCAGTTCGACAGTAGGTACGCAGTATTTT
CDR3aa: CASSSTVGTQYF

j_gene: TRBJ1-1
abundance: .
v_gene: TRBV5-4
d_gene: .
CDR3nt: TGTGCCAGCAGCCCCTTAATGATAGACATGAACACTGAAGCTTTCTTT
CDR3aa: CASSPLMIDMNTEAFF

j_gene: TRBJ2-1
abundance: .
v_gene: TRBV5-1
d_gene: TRBD2
CDR3nt: TGCGCCAGCAGCTTGGTACTAGCGGTTAATGAGCAGTTCTTC
CDR3aa: CASSLVLAVNEQFF

j_gene: TRBJ1-6
abundance: once
v_gene: TRBV14
d_gene: .
CDR3nt: TGTGCCAGTAGCCAAGCTTTTGCGAGGGGGGGAAGTTCACCCCTCCACTTT
CDR3aa: CASSQAFARGGSSPLHF

j_gene: TRBJ2-2
abundance: .
v_gene: TRBV4-2
d_gene: TRBD2
CDR3nt: TGTGCCAGCAGCCAAGAAGTAATCTTGACTAGCGGGGGGGCCGGCACCGGGGAGCTGTTTTTT
CDR3aa: CASSQEVILTSGGAGTGELFF

j_gene: TRBJ1-3
abundance: .
v_gene: TRBV30
d_gene: .
CDR3nt: TGTGCCATCAGGGGCCCTGGAAACACCATATATTTT
CDR3aa: CAIRGPGNTIYF

j_gene: TRBJ1-5
abundance: .
v_gene: TRBV11-2
d_gene: TRBD1
CDR3nt: TGTGCCAGCAGCTCCGAACCGGGACAGTTCCAGCATTTT
CDR3aa: CASSSEPGQFQHF

j_gene: TRBJ2-1
abundance: .
v_gene: TRBV6-1
d_gene: TRBD2
CDR3nt: TGTGCCAGCCTGGGACTAGCGGGAGTCAATGAGCAGTTCTTC
CDR3aa: CASLGLAGVNEQFF

j_gene: TRBJ2-3
abundance: .
v_gene: TRBV7-8
d_gene: .
CDR3nt: TGTGCCAGCAGCTCTAGCGCGGGCACAGATACGCAGTATTTT
CDR3aa: CASSSSAGTDTQYF

j_gene: TRBJ2-7
abundance: .
v_gene: TRBV30
d_gene: TRBD1
CDR3nt: TGTGCCTGGGGACAGGGCCCCTACGAGCAGTACTTC
CDR3aa: CAWGQGPYEQYF